This T cell receptor (beta chain) emerged from a study of blood T cell repertoires in COVID-19. Background on the study: T cells, B-cell-depleted T cells, or PBMCs provided the cDNA or gDNA that served as material.

TCRdb's copy holds only in-frame clones and misses some; the assay was immunoSEQ multiplex PCR. The sample records fewer than 250,000 clones, approximately 90% being singletons. CDR3 length: 15 residues. V lost 7 bases, J lost 3 bases, and 9 bases stayed unmatched. The germline CDR1 and CDR2 sequences are KGHDR and SFDVKD. Sequenced: peripheral blood. The sequence derives from a man aged 25 to 40 with acute or convalescent COVID-19. The V and J genes are TRBV24-1 and TRBJ2-7; 9 bases are shared with TRBD2. The CDR3 loop reads CATSEGAGGGYEQYF. The CDR3 nucleotides read TGTGCCACCAGCGAAGGAGCGGGAGGAGGCTACGAGCAGTACTTC.